The entry that follows covers one T cell receptor beta chain sequence. Its cognate antigen is unknown. The data are from a study of cytomegalovirus exposure and HLA in healthy donors. Study overall: The study placed 80% to 85% of its approximately 400 genotyped donors in the Caucasian-associated ancestry cluster. General study points: A later analysis reportedly found fewer N-insertions in an Asian-associated ancestry cluster than the roughly 670-donor mean.

V was cut by 5 bases and J by 6 bases, with 16 bases left in between. The CDR3 runs 15 residues. Germline V gives CDR1 MNHNY, CDR2 SVGAGI (reference sequence). Vbeta (60) and Jbeta (13) primers were used in the PCR. Original methodology: Roughly 11 million of the 80 million or so unique TCR beta chains counted in a later analysis were shared. Profiling relied on immunoSEQ multiplex PCR, and the TCRdb table lists in-frame clones only, not all of them. V and J calls and clone size are as listed in that table; D and trimming were resolved from the DNA. The sample includes under 200,000 clones, 82% of them seen just once.

The receptor was derived from a male donor in good health and CMV-seronegative. Sequenced: PBMCs. The chain couples TRBV6-6 to TRBJ2-2, with a possible D match to TRBD1 (5 bases). CDR3 residues: CASSLGQGSPGELFF. The CDR3 nucleotides read TGTGCCAGCAGTCTGGGTCAGGGATCCCCCGGGGAGCTGTTTTTT.